Below, 24 T cell receptor beta chains from the same sample are listed, as sequenced in a study of T cell responses to AZD1222 COVID-19 vaccine. TCRdb keeps only in-frame clones here, not all; method: immunoSEQ multiplex PCR. The profile shows roughly 200,000 clones, approximately 90% of them singletons. The material sequenced was peripheral blood, taken 28 days after the second AZD1222 dose. These receptor sequences come from an adult who received the AZD1222 COVID-19 vaccine.

The rearrangement uses TRBV6-5 and TRBJ1-6; TRBD1 agrees at 8 bases. This CDR3 spans 13 amino acids. Germline CDR1 MNHEY, CDR2 SVGAGI. The V gene end was trimmed by 7 bases and the J gene end by 7 bases; junction bases not matched to a gene: 3. The CDR3 here is CASMRTGNSPLHF. The CDR3 coding sequence is TGTGCCAGCATGAGGACAGGGAATTCACCCCTCCACTTT.

The rearrangement joins TRBV7-3 to TRBJ1-1; weak D call: TRBD1 (5 bases). The CDR3 totals 15 residues. V lost 2 bases to trimming and J lost 1 base, with 11 bases between them. CDR1 and CDR2 (germline): SGHTA, FQGTGA. Here the CDR3 DNA reads TGTGCCAGCAGCTTACTACCAACAGGGAACACTGAAGCTTTCTTT. Translation gives CASSLLPTGNTEAFF.

This rearrangement joins TRBV5-1 to TRBJ2-6; 9 bases map to TRBD2. The J segment lost 2 bases and the V segment lost 4 bases, leaving 4 bases of the junction unmatched. The CDR3 totals 16 residues. The germline V gene has CDR1 SGHRS and CDR2 YFSETQ. The CDR3: CASSLLAGAGANVLTF. In DNA form, the CDR3 reads TGCGCCAGCAGCCTTTTAGCGGGAGCTGGGGCCAACGTCCTGACTTTC. Complete variable domain (other parts from reference TRBV5-1 and TRBJ2-6): KAGVTQTPRYLIKTRGQQVTLSCSPISGHRSVSWYQQTPGQGLQFLFEYFSETQRNKGNFPGRFSGRQFSNSRSEMNVSTLELGDSALYLCASSLLAGAGANVLTFGAGSRLTVL.

This clone was recorded a few times. The CDR3 is CASSLTASGELFF. The CDR3 nucleotides read TGCGCCAGCAGCTTGACCGCGTCTGGGGAGCTGTTTTTT. The rearrangement joins TRBV5-1 to TRBJ2-2; D remains unclear. V lost 1 base and J lost 8, with 9 bases in between. The CDR3 runs to 13 residues. In germline, CDR1 is SGHRS, CDR2 YFSETQ.

The chain joins TRBV5-1 to TRBJ2-3; D is possibly TRBD1 (6 bases). Trimming removed 4 bases at V and 0 bases at J, with 9 bases between. The CDR3 runs to 14 residues. Germline CDR1 reads SGHRS; CDR2 reads YFSETQ. The CDR3 sequence: CASSQDRSTDTQYF. CDR3 bases: TGCGCCAGCAGCCAGGACAGAAGCACAGATACGCAGTATTTT.

The chain uses TRBV11-3 and TRBJ2-7; D is possibly TRBD2 (5 bases). CDR1 is SGHNT and CDR2 is YENEEA in the germline V gene. Trimming removed 5 bases at V and 7 bases at J, with 9 bases between. This CDR3 comprises 11 residues. This CDR3 is CASSPGLEQYF. The CDR3 bases are TGTGCCAGCAGCCCTGGACTGGAGCAGTACTTC. Looking up the rest from reference TRBV11-3 and TRBJ2-7 gives the full variable domain: EAGVVQSPRYKIIEKKQPVAFWCNPISGHNTLYWYLQNLGQGPELLIRYENEEAVDDSQLPKDRFSAERLKGVDSTLKIQPAELGDSAVYLCASSPGLEQYFGPGTRLTVT.

The chain links TRBV28 to TRBJ1-2; D not resolved. The CDR3 has 12 residues. Trimming removed 7 bases from V and 8 bases from J, with 14 bases in between. Germline CDR1 reads MDHEN; CDR2 reads SYDVKM. The CDR3 nucleotides read TGTGCCAGCAATTCGGGCGCGGGAGGCTACACCTTC. Its translation is CASNSGAGGYTF.

V gene TRBV20-1 combines with J gene TRBJ2-1, with D possibly matching TRBD1 (6 bases). Germline V gene sequence: CDR1 DFQATT, CDR2 SNEGSKA (reference sequence). Trimming pared 5 bases from V and 13 bases from J, leaving 15 bases between. The CDR3 extends over 11 amino acids. The CDR3 DNA reads TGCAGTGCTCTCCCTACAGGGTACCAGTTCTTC. This gives the protein CSALPTGYQFF.

This clone was detected once. This chain joins TRBV10-3 and TRBJ1-5, with 9 bases matching TRBD1. There are 16 residues in the CDR3. Germline CDR1 is ENHRY and CDR2 is SYGVKD. The V segment lost 0 bases and the J segment 9 bases; nucleotides outside the gene matches: 9. The CDR3 DNA follows: TGTGCCATCAGTGAGTCCTCGGGACAGGGCGGGGTGCCCCAGCATTTT. Translating gives CAISESSGQGGVPQHF.

The rearrangement uses TRBV11-1 and TRBJ2-7; possibly TRBD2 for D (6 bases). The germline gives CDR1 SGHAT, CDR2 FQDESV (reference sequence). This CDR3 has 16 amino acids. With 0 bases removed from V and 4 bases from J, the gap between germline ends came to 16 bases. In nucleotides, the CDR3 is TGTGCCAGCAGCTTAGCAAGATCGTCGGAGGGGTACGAGCAGTACTTC. This encodes CASSLARSSEGYEQYF.

This chain uses TRBV28 with TRBJ1-1; a weak D match, TRBD1 (6 bases). This CDR3 is built from 15 residues. CDR1 is MDHEN and CDR2 is SYDVKM in the germline V gene. V lost 2 bases and J lost 7, with 17 bases in between. CDR3 residues: CASSLLLGGGGEAFF. In DNA form, the CDR3 reads TGTGCCAGCAGTTTACTTCTTGGGGGGGGCGGTGAAGCTTTCTTT.

V is TRBV5-1 and J is TRBJ2-2, with 12 bases aligning to TRBD2. Germline V gene data show CDR1 as SGHRS and CDR2 as YFSETQ. Trimming removed 0 bases from V and 1 base from J; junction bases left unmatched: 7. This CDR3 comprises 19 residues. The CDR3 protein is CASSLEPGLAGVNTGELFF. Written as DNA, the CDR3 is TGCGCCAGCAGCTTGGAGCCGGGACTAGCGGGTGTGAACACCGGGGAGCTGTTTTTT. Variable domain in full (rest from reference TRBV5-1 and TRBJ2-2): KAGVTQTPRYLIKTRGQQVTLSCSPISGHRSVSWYQQTPGQGLQFLFEYFSETQRNKGNFPGRFSGRQFSNSRSEMNVSTLELGDSALYLCASSLEPGLAGVNTGELFFGEGSRLTVL.

Comments on this clone: Distinct nucleotide sequences in the sample also encode this CDR3. J is TRBJ2-2 and V is TRBV12-3 or TRBV12-4; either TRBD1 or TRBD2 may supply D (5 bases each). The CDR3 consists of 13 residues. Deletions cut 1 base from V and 6 bases from J, with 6 bases between. CDR3 DNA: TGTGCCAGCAGTTTAGGAGGGGCCGGGGAGCTGTTTTTT. Translated: CASSLGGAGELFF.

The genes are TRBV28 and TRBJ1-6; the D gene is possibly TRBD1 (5 bases). The V gene's germline CDR1 is MDHEN and CDR2 SYDVKM. V was trimmed by 4 bases and J by 7 bases, leaving 14 bases between them. The CDR3 has 15 amino acids. The DNA of the CDR3 is TGTGCCAGCAGTTATGGGGAGAGGGGCAATTCACCCCTCCACTTT. Translation gives CASSYGERGNSPLHF.

The chain's CDR3 is CASSQTSTDTQYF. The CDR3 DNA is TGTGCCAGCAGCCAAACTAGCACAGATACGCAGTATTTT. The rearrangement uses TRBV28 and TRBJ2-3; D unclear. The CDR3 loop spans 13 amino acids. The V gene's germline CDR1 is MDHEN and CDR2 SYDVKM. Deletions cut 6 bases from V and 0 bases from J, with 7 bases between.

The chain couples TRBV28 to TRBJ1-1; the D is unclear. Trimming removed 1 base at V and 1 base at J, with 7 bases between. Germline V gene sequence: CDR1 MDHEN, CDR2 SYDVKM. The CDR3 runs to 14 residues. In DNA, the CDR3 is TGTGCCAGCAGTTTATCCCGACGGAACACTGAAGCTTTCTTT. It codes for CASSLSRRNTEAFF.

This chain uses TRBV29-1 with TRBJ2-3, with a weak D call TRBD2 (7 bases). The germline V gene encodes CDR1 SQVTM and CDR2 ANQGSEA. This CDR3 contains 14 residues. Between the trimmed V and J ends, which lost 6 bases and 2 bases, there was a span of 15 bases. CDR3 sequence (DNA): TGCAGCGTGGGGGGGGGCTCTTTCACAGATACGCAGTATTTT. This translates into CSVGGGSFTDTQYF.

This chain joins TRBV6-5 and TRBJ2-2; TRBD2 matches 10 bases. The V gene's germline CDR1 is MNHEY and CDR2 SVGAGI. The CDR3 loop spans 16 amino acids. V trimming: 2 bases; J trimming: 6 bases; junction bases outside the gene matches: 6. CDR3 nucleotides: TGTGCCAGCAGTTACCACCCTAGCGGGAGATCCGGGGAGCTGTTTTTT. As protein: CASSYHPSGRSGELFF.

V and J are TRBV14 and TRBJ1-4; D might be TRBD1 (6 bases). The V end lost 4 bases, the J end lost 13 bases, and 31 bases lay between the germline ends. Germline CDR1 reads SGHDN; CDR2 reads FVKESK. There are 18 residues in the CDR3. As DNA, the CDR3 is TGTGCCAGCAGCCCAAGTAAGGGATTACAGGGAATAAGGTACGGACTGTTTTTT. Its protein is CASSPSKGLQGIRYGLFF. Full variable domain (missing parts from reference TRBV14 and TRBJ1-4): EAGVTQFPSHSVIEKGQTVTLRCDPISGHDNLYWYRRVMGKEIKFLLHFVKESKQDESGMPNNRFLAERTGGTYSTLKVQPAELEDSGVYFCASSPSKGLQGIRYGLFFGSGTQLSVL.

This chain uses TRBV28 with TRBJ2-5; unclear D gene. The CDR3 covers 13 residues. CDR1 and CDR2 (germline): MDHEN, SYDVKM. V was pared by 3 bases and J by 5 bases, with 10 bases between. DNA for the CDR3: TGTGCCAGCAGTTTCCCCGGGTGGGAGACCCAGTACTTC. It encodes CASSFPGWETQYF.

This rearrangement joins TRBV7-2 to TRBJ2-4; 11 positions agree with TRBD1. Germline lookup yields CDR1 SGHTA and CDR2 FQGNSA. The V gene end was trimmed by 5 bases and the J gene end by 9 bases; junction bases not matched to a gene: 12. The CDR3 spans 16 residues. As DNA, the CDR3 is TGTGCCAGCAGCCCCGGGACAGGGGGGAGGTTTGGCATTCAGTACTTC. Residues: CASSPGTGGRFGIQYF. Full variable domain (remainder filled in from reference TRBV7-2 and TRBJ2-4): GAGVSQSPSNKVTEKGKDVELRCDPISGHTALYWYRQSLGQGLEFLIYFQGNSAPDKSGLPSDRFSAERTGGSVSTLTIQRTQQEDSAVYLCASSPGTGGRFGIQYFGAGTRLSVL.

The chain couples TRBV7-2 to TRBJ1-5; a possible D gene is TRBD1 (5 bases). The germline V gene encodes CDR1 SGHTA and CDR2 FQGNSA. V was trimmed by 0 bases and J by 6 bases, leaving 12 bases between them. The CDR3 has 15 residues. CDR3 DNA: TGTGCCAGCAGCTTAGCGCGTGGGGGGGTTCAGCCCCAGCATTTT. It codes for CASSLARGGVQPQHF.

This clone was detected only once. V is TRBV1 and J is TRBJ2-3; TRBD2 is taken as the D call from the table, unchecked against the DNA. TRBV1 is described as a pseudogene. The CDR3 covers 14 residues. The CDR3 loop is CTARTTGDTDTQYF. In DNA, the CDR3 is TGCACAGCCCGTACGACCGGGGACACAGATACGCAGTATTTT.

V usage is TRBV4-1 and J usage is TRBJ2-2; 8 bases are shared with TRBD2. The CDR3 runs to 17 residues. Trimming cost V 2 bases and J 2 bases; bases outside gene matches: 7. CDR1 and CDR2 (germline): MGHRA, YSYEKL. Here the CDR3 reads CASSQHQREPNTGELFF. CDR3 bases: TGCGCCAGCAGCCAACACCAGCGGGAGCCTAACACCGGGGAGCTGTTTTTT.